These T cell receptor beta chains were read from a single sample in a study of regulatory T cells in long-lasting Graves disease. TCRdb passed the multiplex PCR reads through MiXCR, listing each CDR3 protein once. The sample includes roughly 450,000 distinct CDR3 sequences, 20% to 25% of them seen just once. The sample consisted of peripheral blood mononuclear cells (PBMCs), taken when the disease was refractory, from a patient treated with antithyroid drugs. The origin of the receptors is a female donor with Graves disease. The CDR3 runs from the conserved cysteine through the conserved F or W. Clone size is shown for a subset of rows, as once, few, many or a class of expanded clone.

cdr3_aa: CASSSSNWGRSYEQYF
v_call: TRBV7-2
clone_size: .
j_call: TRBJ2-7

cdr3_aa: CAISYDRVGYGYTF
v_call: TRBV10-3
clone_size: .
j_call: TRBJ1-2

cdr3_aa: CASRPTWGETQYF
v_call: TRBV28
clone_size: many
j_call: TRBJ2-5

cdr3_aa: CASSWTSGTHNEQFF
v_call: TRBV28
clone_size: few
j_call: TRBJ2-1

cdr3_aa: CASRPGGANEAFF
v_call: TRBV19
clone_size: few
j_call: TRBJ1-1

cdr3_aa: CASSPLTGTYEQYF
v_call: TRBV28
clone_size: .
j_call: TRBJ2-7

cdr3_aa: CASSPQGGGPSNYGYTF
v_call: TRBV12-3/TRBV12-4
clone_size: .
j_call: TRBJ1-2

cdr3_aa: CASSLGDITEAFF
v_call: TRBV5-5
clone_size: .
j_call: TRBJ1-1

cdr3_aa: CSATPLTGRGGYTF
v_call: TRBV20-1
clone_size: few
j_call: TRBJ1-2

cdr3_aa: CASTLWETQYF
v_call: TRBV6-2/TRBV6-3
clone_size: many
j_call: TRBJ2-5

cdr3_aa: CASSSDYTRLREQYF
v_call: TRBV5-6
clone_size: .
j_call: TRBJ2-7

cdr3_aa: CASSPFTGNQETQYF
v_call: TRBV14
clone_size: .
j_call: TRBJ2-5

cdr3_aa: CASSETTRAQHF
v_call: TRBV6-1
clone_size: few
j_call: TRBJ1-5

cdr3_aa: CASSIRGGSGSNQPQHF
v_call: TRBV19
clone_size: few
j_call: TRBJ1-5